These 7 T cell receptor beta chains were sequenced from one sample in a study of blood T cells in healthy people across ages. PCR was performed a second time for about 6 to 12 cycles using a sample-barcoded 5' primer and a J-beta primer mix. Each CDR3 protein gets one entry after TCRdb re-called the 5' RACE reads with MiXCR. The sample lists more than 1.4 million distinct CDR3 sequences; 42% were seen once. Source material: blood. The receptors shown here come from a woman aged 18-29 years in good health.

The CDR3 protein is CASSLSRALTNEQFF. The CDR3 nucleotides are TGCGCCAGCAGCTTGTCCCGAGCCTTAACGAATGAGCAGTTCTTC. The chain carries TRBV5-1 and TRBJ2-1; D remains unclear. The length of the CDR3 is 15 residues. The V end lost 1 base, the J end lost 7 bases, and 15 bases lay between the germline ends. The germline CDR1 and CDR2 sequences are SGHRS and YFSETQ. The full variable domain, completed using reference TRBV5-1 and TRBJ2-1, is KAGVTQTPRYLIKTRGQQVTLSCSPISGHRSVSWYQQTPGQGLQFLFEYFSETQRNKGNFPGRFSGRQFSNSRSEMNVSTLELGDSALYLCASSLSRALTNEQFFGPGTRLTVL.

V usage is TRBV6-5 and J usage is TRBJ1-2; D is unclear. The V gene lost 6 bases and the J gene lost 2 bases, with 13 bases spanning the gap. CDR3 length equals 14 residues. Per germline, CDR1 MNHEY and CDR2 SVGAGI. The CDR3 coding sequence is TGTGCCAGCAGCTCAACCAGGATAAACTATGGCTACACCTTC. This gives the protein CASSSTRINYGYTF.

V usage is TRBV12-3 or TRBV12-4 and J usage is TRBJ2-5, with D possibly matching TRBD1 (6 bases). The DNA end lines up better with TRBJ2-7; the J call may be wrong. This CDR3 has 15 amino acids. The CDR3 DNA reads TGTGCCAGCAGTTCCACCAGCCGGGGACAATACGAGCAGTACTTC. It specifies CASSSTSRGQYEQYF.

This chain uses TRBV18 with TRBJ1-1, with a tentative D call TRBD1 (5 bases). CDR3 length: 13 residues. CDR1 and CDR2 from the germline V gene are KGHSH and LQKENI. V lost 2 bases, J lost 1 base, and 5 bases lay in between. CDR3 bases: TGTGCCAGCTCACCAGGGGCGAACACTGAAGCTTTCTTT. Its protein product is CASSPGANTEAFF.

This clonotype came up once. The V call is TRBV12-3 or TRBV12-4, the J call TRBJ2-1, with D tentatively TRBD2 (6 bases). Between the trimmed V and J ends, which lost 4 bases and 3 bases, there was a span of 16 bases. CDR3 length: 16 residues. The CDR3 nucleotides read TGTGCCAGCAGTTCCATTACGACTAGGAGCTACAATGAGCAGTTCTTC. Translating it yields CASSSITTRSYNEQFF.

This clonotype was seen only a few times. V gene TRBV4-2 combines with J gene TRBJ2-5, with a tentative D call TRBD2 (5 bases). V gave up 0 bases and J gave up 2 bases, with 19 bases separating them. The CDR3 runs to 18 residues. Germline V lookup: CDR1 LGHNA, CDR2 YNFKEQ. The CDR3 region is CASSQDSNTRVPQETQYF. DNA of the CDR3: TGTGCCAGCAGCCAAGATTCAAACACTAGGGTCCCACAAGAGACCCAGTACTTC.

This clonotype was counted a few times. This sequence joins TRBV6-4 and TRBJ2-3; TRBD2 matches at 10 bases. Per the germline V gene, CDR1 is MRHNA and CDR2 is SNTAGT. The CDR3 is 15 amino acids. The V segment lost 6 bases and the J segment 8 bases; nucleotides outside the gene matches: 11. CDR3 DNA sequence: TGTGCCAGCAGCGCCATCGCGGCTAGCGGGGGTACGCAGTATTTT. This translates into CASSAIAASGGTQYF.